The clone carrying this T cell receptor (beta chain) was observed many times. The antigen is not known. Profiling that covered TCR beta VDJ and CDR3 relied on genomic DNA as its template. Each CDR3 protein is one row after TCRdb ran MiXCR on the reads. The profile shows roughly 170,000 distinct CDR3 sequences, about 60% of them singletons. This sample was taken from a study of CD8+CD57+ T cells in acquired aplastic anemia. Study details: Each DNA sample taken from sorted CD4+ and CD8+ cells came to approximately 3.3 ug on average.

CDR1 is WSHSY and CDR2 is SAAADI in the germline V gene. V dropped 7 bases and J dropped 5 bases, with 6 bases sitting between them. This CDR3 contains 11 residues. Study-wide results and caveats: Found in both controls and patients were approximately 31 CD8+ CDR3 sequences. For CD8+ Simpson's diversity, patients and controls showed no significant difference.

The sequence derives from a human donor in good health. The chain carries TRBV10-2 and TRBJ2-1, with D uncertain. Source material: sorted CD4+, CD8+, or CD8+CD57+ T cells (not recorded which) from PBMCs. The CDR3 loop is CASNQDNEQFF. DNA of the CDR3: TGCGCCAGCAACCAGGACAATGAGCAGTTCTTC.